This entry describes one TCR beta chain. Both 60 Vbeta primers and 13 Jbeta primers went into the PCR. Profiled with immunoSEQ multiplex PCR; TCRdb holds only in-frame clones, not every one. In the table there are around 120,000 clones, 82% of which are singletons. The sample belongs to a study of cytomegalovirus exposure and HLA in healthy donors. Sequencing was done on a sample of PBMCs. The clonotype was recovered from a male donor in good health and CMV-seropositive.

For the CDR3, the DNA is TGTGCCAGCAGTTTATCGACAGGGAATAACTATGGCTACACCTTC. As protein: CASSLSTGNNYGYTF. The chain employs TRBV27 and TRBJ1-2; the match to TRBD1 covers 7 bases. Germline V lookup: CDR1 MNHEY, CDR2 SMNVEV (reference sequence). Trimming removed 0 bases from V and 1 base from J; junction bases left unmatched: 2. The CDR3 is 15 residues long.